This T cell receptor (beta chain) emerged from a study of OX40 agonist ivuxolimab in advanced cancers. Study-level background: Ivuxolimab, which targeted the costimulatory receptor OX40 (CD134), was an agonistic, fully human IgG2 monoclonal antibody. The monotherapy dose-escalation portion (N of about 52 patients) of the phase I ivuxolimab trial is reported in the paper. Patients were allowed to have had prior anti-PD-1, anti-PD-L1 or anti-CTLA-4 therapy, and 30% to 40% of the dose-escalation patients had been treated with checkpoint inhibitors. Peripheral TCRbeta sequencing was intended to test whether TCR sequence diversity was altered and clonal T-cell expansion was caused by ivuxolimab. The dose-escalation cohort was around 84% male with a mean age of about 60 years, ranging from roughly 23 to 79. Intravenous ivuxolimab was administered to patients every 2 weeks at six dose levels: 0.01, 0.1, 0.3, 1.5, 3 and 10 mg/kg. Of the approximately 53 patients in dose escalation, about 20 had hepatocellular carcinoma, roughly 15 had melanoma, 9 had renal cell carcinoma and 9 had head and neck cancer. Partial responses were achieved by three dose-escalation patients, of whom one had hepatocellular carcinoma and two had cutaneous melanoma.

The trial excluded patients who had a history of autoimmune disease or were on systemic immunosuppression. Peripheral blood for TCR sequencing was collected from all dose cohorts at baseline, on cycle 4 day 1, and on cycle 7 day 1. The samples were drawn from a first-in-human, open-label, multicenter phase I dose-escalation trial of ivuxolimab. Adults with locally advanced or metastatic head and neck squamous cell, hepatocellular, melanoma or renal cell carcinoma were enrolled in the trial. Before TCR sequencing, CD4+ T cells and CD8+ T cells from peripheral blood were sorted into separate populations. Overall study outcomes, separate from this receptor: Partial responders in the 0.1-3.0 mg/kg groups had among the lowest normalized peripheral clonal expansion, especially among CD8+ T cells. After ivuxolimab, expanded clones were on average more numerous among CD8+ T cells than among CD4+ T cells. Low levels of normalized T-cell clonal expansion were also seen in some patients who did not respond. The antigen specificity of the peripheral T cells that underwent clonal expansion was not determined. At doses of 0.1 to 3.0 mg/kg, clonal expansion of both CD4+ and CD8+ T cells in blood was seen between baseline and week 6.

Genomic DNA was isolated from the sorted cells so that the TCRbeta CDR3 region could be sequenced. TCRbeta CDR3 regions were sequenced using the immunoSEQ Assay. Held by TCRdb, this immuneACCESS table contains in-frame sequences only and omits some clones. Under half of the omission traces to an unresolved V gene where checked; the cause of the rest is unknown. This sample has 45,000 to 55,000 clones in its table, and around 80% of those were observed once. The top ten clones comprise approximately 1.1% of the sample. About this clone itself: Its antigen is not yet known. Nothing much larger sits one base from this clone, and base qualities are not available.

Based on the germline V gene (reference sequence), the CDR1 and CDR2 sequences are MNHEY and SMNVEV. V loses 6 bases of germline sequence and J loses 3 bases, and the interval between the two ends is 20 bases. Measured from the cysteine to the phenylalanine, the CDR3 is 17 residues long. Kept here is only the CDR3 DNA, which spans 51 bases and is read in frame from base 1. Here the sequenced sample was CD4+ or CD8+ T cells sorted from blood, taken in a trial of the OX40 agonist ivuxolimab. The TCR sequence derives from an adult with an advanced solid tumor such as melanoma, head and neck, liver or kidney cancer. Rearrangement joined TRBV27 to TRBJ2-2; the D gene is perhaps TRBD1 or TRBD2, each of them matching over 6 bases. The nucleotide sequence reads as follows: TGTGCCAGCAGCCGCGATACGGGGGCCAGCTACACCGGGGAGCTGTTTTTT. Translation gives CASSRDTGASYTGELFF.